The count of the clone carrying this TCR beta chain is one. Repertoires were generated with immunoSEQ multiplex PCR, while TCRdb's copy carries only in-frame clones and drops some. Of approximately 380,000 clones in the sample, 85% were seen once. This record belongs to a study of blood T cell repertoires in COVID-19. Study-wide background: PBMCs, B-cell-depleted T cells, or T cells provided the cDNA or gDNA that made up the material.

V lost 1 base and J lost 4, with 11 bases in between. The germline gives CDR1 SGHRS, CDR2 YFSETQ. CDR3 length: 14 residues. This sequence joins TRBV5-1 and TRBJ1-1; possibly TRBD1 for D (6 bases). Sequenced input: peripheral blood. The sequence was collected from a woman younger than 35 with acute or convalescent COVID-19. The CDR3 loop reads CASSLNGQTTEAFF. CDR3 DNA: TGCGCCAGCAGCTTGAACGGACAGACCACTGAAGCTTTCTTT. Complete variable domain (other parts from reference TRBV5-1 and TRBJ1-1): KAGVTQTPRYLIKTRGQQVTLSCSPISGHRSVSWYQQTPGQGLQFLFEYFSETQRNKGNFPGRFSGRQFSNSRSEMNVSTLELGDSALYLCASSLNGQTTEAFFGQGTRLTVV.